The present TCR beta chain was sequenced within a study of blood T cell repertoires in COVID-19. Study at large: COVID-19 samples collected from the United States, Italy and Spain covered acute and convalescent phases. Sources were T cells, B-cell-depleted T cells, or PBMCs; the material itself was cDNA or gDNA.

This CDR3 is built from 15 residues. The germline V gene has CDR1 MGHDK and CDR2 SYGVNS. Trimming cost V 0 bases and J 3 bases, with 12 bases left between them. Per the study methods: Nucleated cell counts were estimated from reference gene primer amplification. Libraries were prepared by immunoSEQ multiplex PCR; TCRdb keeps only in-frame clonotypes and omits some of them. That table is the source of V, J and clone size, and D and trimming were worked out from the DNA. This sample carries about 410,000 clones, 70% to 90% of them seen once, and the ten largest clones take more than 1.4%. This receptor was taken from a woman under 40 with active or convalescent COVID-19. The specimen sequenced was peripheral blood. The V and J genes are TRBV25-1 and TRBJ2-7; no clear D. CDR3 sequence reads: CASSEYLQDIYEQYF. In DNA, the CDR3 is TGTGCCAGCAGTGAATATCTTCAGGATATCTACGAGCAGTACTTC.